The 26 T cell receptor beta chains listed next were all sequenced from one sample in a study of naive and memory T cell subsets. Overall study results and limits: Naive repertoires, especially CD8, held a few larger clonotypes, possibly memory cells re-expressing CD45RA.

These receptors' targets are unknown. An equimolar mix of two oligonucleotides served as the beta constant-region primer for TRBC1 and TRBC2. The ligated cDNA underwent four PCR rounds using SP2 and nested alpha and beta constant-region primers. TCRdb re-called the UMI-ligation and nested PCR reads with MiXCR, one entry per CDR3 protein. The table includes about 140,000 distinct CDR3 sequences, approximately 20% detected once. The sequenced sample consisted of naive CD8+ T cells from blood. These receptors came from a human donor in good health.

In its sample, this clonotype was seen a few times. The chain employs TRBV7-9 and TRBJ2-3, with D possibly matching TRBD2 (6 bases). CDR3 length: 15 amino acids. Germline V gene data show CDR1 as SEHNR and CDR2 as FQNEAQ (reference sequence). Trimming shortened V by 5 bases and J by 0 bases, and 12 bases separated the two germline ends. Here the CDR3 reads CASSAGLSSTDTQYF. DNA for the CDR3: TGTGCCAGCAGCGCGGGACTCTCTAGCACAGATACGCAGTATTTT.

The V and J genes are TRBV27 and TRBJ2-7; D gene unclear. The V end lost 4 bases, the J end lost 3 bases, and 7 bases lay between the germline ends. Germline V gene sequence: CDR1 MNHEY, CDR2 SMNVEV (reference sequence). The CDR3 loop spans 12 amino acids. This CDR3 is CASSSGFYEQYF. CDR3 nucleotide sequence: TGTGCCAGCAGTTCCGGGTTCTACGAGCAGTACTTC.

This clonotype was counted many times. V gene TRBV29-1 combines with J gene TRBJ1-2; no definite D call. The CDR3 runs 11 residues. The V end was cut by 4 bases, the J end by 3 bases, with 6 bases between. Germline V gene lookup returns CDR1 SQVTM and CDR2 ANQGSEA. DNA for the CDR3: TGCAGCGTTGCCCGGGACTATGGCTACACCTTC. It translates to CSVARDYGYTF. The variable domain in full, with the rest retrieved from reference TRBV29-1 and TRBJ1-2, is SAVISQKPSRDICQRGTSLTIQCQVDSQVTMMFWYRQQPGQSLTLIATANQGSEATYESGFVIDKFPISRPNLTFSTLTVSNMSPEDSSIYLCSVARDYGYTFGSGTRLTVV.

This clonotype was found a few times. The CDR3 sequence: CASSQEGGGVNEQYF. Written as DNA, the CDR3 is TGCGCCAGCAGCCAAGAGGGAGGGGGTGTCAACGAGCAGTACTTC. V is TRBV4-1 and J is TRBJ2-7; a possible D gene is TRBD2 (7 bases). V lost 0 bases, J lost 5 bases, and 14 bases lay in between. There are 15 residues in the CDR3. The germline gives CDR1 MGHRA, CDR2 YSYEKL.

The genes are TRBV12-3 or TRBV12-4 and TRBJ2-3; D gene ambiguous. The CDR3 length is 13 residues. V lost 7 bases, J lost 3 bases, and 11 bases lay in between. The CDR3 spells CASTHGETDTQYF. The CDR3 nucleotides read TGTGCCAGCACCCATGGTGAGACAGATACGCAGTATTTT.

In its sample, this clonotype was seen once. The chain recombines TRBV25-1 with TRBJ1-1; D is perhaps TRBD1 (6 bases). The V end was cut by 0 bases, the J end by 8 bases, with 10 bases between. CDR3 length: 13 amino acids. Germline V CDR1 and CDR2: MGHDK, SYGVNS. The CDR3 loop is CASSEYIQGEAFF. As DNA, the CDR3 is TGTGCCAGCAGTGAATATATACAGGGAGAAGCTTTCTTT.

The V gene is TRBV20-1, the J gene TRBJ2-1; 12 positions agree with TRBD2. V dropped 6 bases and J dropped 6; count of bases not matched to a gene: 3. Germline V lookup: CDR1 DFQATT, CDR2 SNEGSKA (reference sequence). The CDR3 length is 13 residues. CDR3 DNA: TGCAGTGCCCGGACTAGCGGGACCAATGAGCAGTTCTTC. Encoded protein: CSARTSGTNEQFF.

V usage is TRBV10-3 and J usage is TRBJ2-5, with D tentatively TRBD1 (6 bases). Germline V gene sequence: CDR1 ENHRY, CDR2 SYGVKD. Trimming pared 6 bases from V and 0 bases from J, leaving 11 bases between. The CDR3 has 14 residues. The CDR3 DNA follows: TGTGCCATCAGACGACAGGCTTACCAAGAGACCCAGTACTTC. Translating it yields CAIRRQAYQETQYF.

This clonotype was counted only a few times. J is TRBJ1-5 and V is TRBV24-1, with 8 bases matching TRBD1. V shed 3 bases and J 0 bases; nucleotides not matched to a gene: 15. This CDR3 comprises 20 residues. Germline V lookup: CDR1 KGHDR, CDR2 SFDVKD. The CDR3 DNA is TGTGCCACCAGTGATCTCCGGGACAGGATCCTCAAAACTAGCAATCAGCCCCAGCATTTT. It codes for CATSDLRDRILKTSNQPQHF.

The chain uses TRBV27 and TRBJ2-7; 7 nucleotides line up with TRBD1. The CDR3 length is 13 residues. The germline gives CDR1 MNHEY, CDR2 SMNVEV (reference sequence). The V segment lost 5 bases and the J segment 4 bases; nucleotides outside the gene matches: 5. The DNA for the CDR3 is TGTGCCAGCAGTGTAGGGACAGTATACGAGCAGTACTTC. Translated: CASSVGTVYEQYF.

This chain uses TRBV4-1 with TRBJ2-3, with unresolved D. Per the germline V gene, CDR1 is MGHRA and CDR2 is YSYEKL. The CDR3 extends over 15 amino acids. The V end was cut by 0 bases, the J end by 1 base, with 8 bases between. The CDR3 reads CASSQDAQGTDTQYF. In nucleotides, the CDR3 is TGCGCCAGCAGCCAAGACGCCCAAGGCACAGATACGCAGTATTTT.

The rearrangement uses TRBV5-6 and TRBJ1-1; D unclear. Per the germline V gene, CDR1 is SGHDT and CDR2 is YYEEEE. This CDR3 contains 13 residues. Trimming shortened V by 5 bases and J by 7 bases, and 15 bases separated the two germline ends. The DNA for the CDR3 is TGTGCCAGCAGTCCCCCCAACAGCCTTGAAGCTTTCTTT. It translates to CASSPPNSLEAFF.

This clonotype was seen a few times. The V and J genes are TRBV7-9 and TRBJ2-3; D is unclear. Trimming shortened V by 2 bases and J by 5 bases, and 14 bases separated the two germline ends. Germline assignment: CDR1 SEHNR and CDR2 FQNEAQ (reference sequence). The CDR3 consists of 15 residues. The CDR3 nucleotides are TGTGCCAGCAGCTTATCCGAAATGGGGAAAGATACGCAGTATTTT. Amino acids: CASSLSEMGKDTQYF.

In its sample, this clonotype was seen a few times. V gene TRBV6-6 combines with J gene TRBJ2-7; D is possibly TRBD2 (6 bases). The V end was cut by 4 bases, the J end by 5 bases, with 12 bases between. The CDR3 is 13 amino acids. Germline CDR1 and CDR2: MNHNY and SVGAGI (reference sequence). The CDR3 DNA reads as TGTGCCAGCAGTTGGTCCGGGGAGGACGAGCAGTACTTC. Translating gives CASSWSGEDEQYF.

This clonotype was detected only a few times. V and J are TRBV10-3 and TRBJ1-1; TRBD1 is a possible D gene (6 bases). Trimming cost V 6 bases and J 1 base, with 15 bases left between them. Germline V gene lookup returns CDR1 ENHRY and CDR2 SYGVKD. This CDR3 has 15 residues. CDR3 sequence reads: CAIRDAGTPNTEAFF. The CDR3 region has the DNA TGTGCCATCAGAGACGCCGGGACACCGAACACTGAAGCTTTCTTT.

This clonotype was detected a few times. The V gene is TRBV12-5, the J gene TRBJ1-1; perhaps TRBD1 as D (6 bases). Germline V gene sequence: CDR1 LGHNT, CDR2 FRNRAP. V gave up 0 bases and J gave up 3 bases, with 20 bases separating them. CDR3 length: 18 amino acids. CDR3 region: CASGLVKTGKVVDTEAFF. CDR3 nucleotides: TGTGCTAGTGGTTTGGTAAAAACAGGGAAGGTGGTAGACACTGAAGCTTTCTTT.

V is TRBV6-2 or TRBV6-3 and J is TRBJ2-7, with 8 positions matching TRBD2. The CDR3 is 13 amino acids. V shed 4 bases, J shed 6 bases, and the junction held 5 bases outside the gene matches. The germline V gene has CDR1 MNHEY and CDR2 SVGEGT. CDR3 coding DNA: TGTGCCAGCAGTTTTGCGGGAGGACGCGAGCAGTACTTC. This sequence encodes CASSFAGGREQYF.

This clonotype was found once. This CDR3 reads CAISEISTTQETQYF. In DNA, the CDR3 is TGTGCCATCAGTGAAATTTCGACGACCCAAGAGACCCAGTACTTC. The chain links TRBV10-3 to TRBJ2-5; D is uncertain. The CDR3 spans 15 residues. Germline V gene lookup returns CDR1 ENHRY and CDR2 SYGVKD. V was shortened by 3 bases and J by 1 base, with 12 bases between the two germline ends.

The chain is built from TRBV27 and TRBJ2-7; TRBD1 matches 9 bases. The CDR3 length is 13 residues. Germline values: CDR1 MNHEY, CDR2 SMNVEV (reference sequence). V shed 3 bases and J 6 bases; nucleotides not matched to a gene: 3. The CDR3, as DNA: TGTGCCAGCAGTTTGGGGACAGGGACCGAGCAGTACTTC. Its protein product is CASSLGTGTEQYF.

This chain connects TRBV7-9 to TRBJ2-7; weak D call: TRBD2 (5 bases). CDR1 and CDR2 (germline): SEHNR, FQNEAQ (reference sequence). Trimming removed 5 bases from V and 7 bases from J, with 12 bases in between. The CDR3 is 12 residues long. CDR3 nucleotides: TGTGCCAGCAGCGCGGGCCCCAAGGAGCAGTACTTC. Amino acids: CASSAGPKEQYF.

This clonotype has a single count. This sequence joins TRBV9 and TRBJ2-5; D is possibly TRBD1 (6 bases). The ends were cut back, 0 bases at V and 8 bases at J, with 11 bases in the middle. CDR1 and CDR2 (germline): SGDLS, YYNGEE. The CDR3 covers 13 residues. In DNA form, the CDR3 reads TGTGCCAGCAGCGTAGGTGGACAGACAACCCAGTACTTC. Its protein product is CASSVGGQTTQYF. Combining the CDR3 with reference TRBV9 and TRBJ2-5 gives the whole variable domain DSGVTQTPKHLITATGQRVTLRCSPRSGDLSVYWYQQSLDQGLQFLIQYYNGEERAKGNILERFSAQQFPDLHSELNLSSLELGDSALYFCASSVGGQTTQYFGPGTRLLVL.

This clonotype was observed a few times. The chain recombines TRBV12-3 or TRBV12-4 with TRBJ2-1, with 10 bases lining up with TRBD2. The CDR3 sequence is 15 residues long. V lost 5 bases and J lost 1; bases outside the gene matches: 2. Here the CDR3 DNA reads TGTGCCAGCAGTCCTAGCGGGAGATCCTACAATGAGCAGTTCTTC. This sequence encodes CASSPSGRSYNEQFF.

The chain uses TRBV28 and TRBJ1-6; no clear D. With 3 bases removed from V and 9 bases from J, the gap between germline ends came to 15 bases. The CDR3 totals 15 residues. CDR1 is MDHEN, CDR2 SYDVKM, per germline. The CDR3 DNA reads as TGTGCCAGCAGTTTTAGCTGGGAGTTAGGTTCACCCCTCCACTTT. This codes for CASSFSWELGSPLHF. The variable domain in full, with the rest retrieved from reference TRBV28 and TRBJ1-6, is DVKVTQSSRYLVKRTGEKVFLECVQDMDHENMFWYRQDPGLGLRLIYFSYDVKMKEKGDIPEGYSVSREKKERFSLILESASTNQTSMYLCASSFSWELGSPLHFGNGTRLTVT.

This clonotype was detected only a few times. V usage is TRBV28 and J usage is TRBJ1-5; D not resolved. This CDR3 region has 14 residues. Trimming shortened V by 2 bases and J by 0 bases, and 5 bases separated the two germline ends. Germline loops: CDR1 MDHEN, CDR2 SYDVKM. This CDR3 is CASSLGFSNQPQHF. The CDR3 region has the DNA TGTGCCAGCAGTTTAGGCTTTAGCAATCAGCCCCAGCATTTT.

The rearrangement uses TRBV5-6 and TRBJ2-7, with TRBD2 identical over 10 bases. Germline V gene data show CDR1 as SGHDT and CDR2 as YYEEEE. The length of the CDR3 is 15 residues. Trimming took 4 bases from V and 0 from J; bases not matched to a gene: 4. CDR3 nucleotides: TGTGCCAGCAGCGGTGGGACTAGCGTCTCCTACGAGCAGTACTTC. It codes for CASSGGTSVSYEQYF.

This clonotype was counted between two and nine times. This rearrangement joins TRBV6-4 to TRBJ2-2; the D gene is possibly TRBD2 (6 bases). This CDR3 has 13 residues. V dropped 2 bases and J dropped 7 bases, with 8 bases sitting between them. CDR1 is MRHNA and CDR2 is SNTAGT in the germline V gene. CDR3 nucleotide sequence: TGTGCCAGCAGTGACCCAGCGGGCGGGGAGCTGTTTTTT. Encoded protein: CASSDPAGGELFF.